A selection of T cell receptor beta chains follows, all from one sample in a study of a mutant IDH1 vaccine in newly diagnosed glioma. The antigens these receptors bind are not known. Profiled with immunoSEQ multiplex PCR; TCRdb holds only in-frame clones, not every one. The repertoire holds tens of thousands of clones, approximately 89% seen once, with roughly 2% in the top ten. The source was PBMCs, collected from a glioma patient whose treatment included an IDH1 peptide vaccine. The source is a man in his forties with glioma. Both conserved end residues are part of each CDR3. A D gene is named only where the DNA matches it firmly. Expanded clones are given a class, and other clones once, few, many or no size at all.

>TRBV7-8|TRBD2|TRBJ2-1|-
TGTGCCAGCCGGACTAGCTCATCAATTGAGCAGTTCTTC
CASRTSSSIEQFF
>TRBV10-3|TRBD1|TRBJ1-5|-
TGTGCCATCAGTGAGTCGAGGGGGCAAGGGGACGGCAATCAGCCCCAGCATTTT
CAISESRGQGDGNQPQHF
>TRBV6-5|-|TRBJ2-3|once
TGTGCCAGCAGTTACTCCAGGGTTCAAGGGGATACGCAGTATTTT
CASSYSRVQGDTQYF
>TRBV6-5|-|TRBJ1-5|-
TGTGCCAGCAGTTACATGCGGGATGGCAATCAGCCCCAGCATTTT
CASSYMRDGNQPQHF
>TRBV15|-|TRBJ2-7|-
TGTGCCACCAGCACTTACTTAGACACCTACGAGCAGTACTTC
CATSTYLDTYEQYF
>TRBV6-1|-|TRBJ1-5|-
TGTGCCAGCAAGACAGATCATAGCAATCAGCCCCAGCATTTT
CASKTDHSNQPQHF
>TRBV29-1|-|TRBJ2-3|-
TGCAGCGTTGAAACCCCCTTGGGAGATACGCAGTATTTT
CSVETPLGDTQYF
>TRBV10-2|TRBD1|TRBJ1-1|few
TGCGCCAGCCGAGGACAGGCGAACACTGAAGCTTTCTTT
CASRGQANTEAFF
>TRBV6-6|-|TRBJ1-3|-
TGTGCCAGCAGACTCGGGGTCCCGGACACCATATATTTT
CASRLGVPDTIYF
>TRBV27|-|TRBJ1-5|-
TGTGCCAGCAGTTTATCGTGGATGGGCAATCAGCCCCAGCATTTT
CASSLSWMGNQPQHF
>TRBV10-1|TRBD2|TRBJ2-3|-
TGCGCCAGCAGTGAGTCCAGCGGGAATGGGACAGATACGCAGTATTTT
CASSESSGNGTDTQYF
>TRBV4-1|-|TRBJ1-1|-
TGCGCCAGCAGCTCCTCTGACCCAGGGTACACTGAAGCTTTCTTT
CASSSSDPGYTEAFF
>TRBV5-6|-|TRBJ2-5|-
TGTGCCAGCAGCGGCGGGACCGGGACTCAAGAGACCCAGTACTTC
CASSGGTGTQETQYF
>TRBV19|TRBD1|TRBJ2-1|once
TGTGCCAGTAGTATCGCTGCCGCCCCCCGGGACAGACACAATGAGCAGTTCTTC
CASSIAAAPRDRHNEQFF
>TRBV28|-|TRBJ1-1|-
TGTGCCAGCAGCCGCGGTTTTGAGGGGGGCACTGAAGCTTTCTTT
CASSRGFEGGTEAFF
>TRBV5-1|-|TRBJ2-7|-
TGCGCCAGCAGCTTGGACACGGCCACCTACGAGCAGTACTTC
CASSLDTATYEQYF
>TRBV2|-|TRBJ2-6|-
TGTGCCAGCAGTGAAATTCAGCTTTCTGGGGCCAACGTCCTGACTTTC
CASSEIQLSGANVLTF
>TRBV19|-|TRBJ1-2|-
TGTGCCAGTAGTAGCACTTGGTGGGGCTACACCTTC
CASSSTWWGYTF
>TRBV9|-|TRBJ2-1|-
TGTGCCAGCAGCGCAGGGGGGTCCTACAATGAGCAGTTCTTC
CASSAGGSYNEQFF
>TRBV28|-|TRBJ1-3|-
TGTGCCAGCAGTACGGGGAGTCATGGAAACACCATATATTTT
CASSTGSHGNTIYF
>TRBV18|TRBD2|TRBJ2-1|once
TGTGCCAGCTCATCAAAGACGGGAGGGCCTAAAAATGAGCAGTTCTTC
CASSSKTGGPKNEQFF
>TRBV29-1|-|TRBJ1-2|once
TGCAGCGTTGAACCCCAAAGAGGTTCACCCCTCTATGGCTACACCTTC
CSVEPQRGSPLYGYTF
>TRBV27|-|TRBJ2-7|-
TGTGCCAGCAGTTTGTTGGGGGTTTCCTACGAGCAGTACTTC
CASSLLGVSYEQYF
>TRBV28|TRBD2|TRBJ2-1|once
TGTGCCAGTAAAACTAGCGGGAGGGACAATGAGCAGTTCTTC
CASKTSGRDNEQFF